These T cell receptor beta chains were read from a single sample in a study of vaccination effects on CD4 cells after COVID-19. Clones were read by immunoSEQ multiplex PCR, and TCRdb kept only the in-frame ones, dropping some. The sample consists of about 80,000 clones, around 74% of them appearing once. Antigens of these TCRs are unknown. The source was CD4+ T cells from PBMCs cultured with HCoV-OC43 spike peptides, collected after COVID-19 vaccination. These receptors originate from a human donor who received a COVID-19 vaccine. The CDR3 runs from the conserved cysteine through the conserved F or W. The D gene is left open where the match is weak. Not every row has a clone size; where given, it reads once, few, many or a size class.

size,V,D,J,CDR3,DNA
NA,TRBV6-5,NA,TRBJ1-4,CASKPGGNEKLFF,TGTGCCAGTAAGCCGGGGGGCAATGAAAAACTGTTTTTT
few,TRBV19,NA,TRBJ2-1,CASSSTGFSYNEQFF,TGTGCCAGTAGTAGTACAGGGTTCTCCTACAATGAGCAGTTCTTC
once,TRBV4-1,NA,TRBJ1-2,CASSQASQVGYGYTF,TGCGCCAGCAGCCAAGCTTCCCAGGTGGGCTATGGCTACACCTTC
NA,TRBV2,NA,TRBJ2-2,CASSRTFANTGELFF,TGTGCCAGCAGTCGGACTTTTGCGAACACCGGGGAGCTGTTTTTT
NA,TRBV6-5,NA,TRBJ1-1,CASSLNGGTEAFF,TGTGCCAGCAGTTTAAACGGGGGCACTGAAGCTTTCTTT
few,TRBV15,TRBD2,TRBJ2-2,CATSRKGTSGGAGELFF,TGTGCCACCAGCAGGAAAGGGACTAGCGGGGGGGCCGGGGAGCTGTTTTTT
NA,TRBV28,NA,TRBJ1-2,CASSSSPVNYGYTF,TGTGCCAGCAGTTCAAGCCCTGTTAACTATGGCTACACCTTC
NA,TRBV2,TRBD1,TRBJ1-6,CARAIPGQASPLHF,TGTGCCAGGGCGATACCGGGACAGGCTTCACCCCTCCACTTT
NA,TRBV24-1,NA,TRBJ2-6,CATSDPRTGANVLTF,TGTGCCACCAGTGACCCCCGGACAGGGGCCAACGTCCTGACTTTC
NA,TRBV10-3,TRBD2,TRBJ2-3,CAISKGSGGADTQYF,TGTGCCATCAGTAAGGGTAGCGGGGGGGCAGATACGCAGTATTTT
NA,TRBV7-3,TRBD2,TRBJ2-2,CASSRLAGGNTGELFF,TGTGCCAGCAGCCGACTAGCGGGGGGCAACACCGGGGAGCTGTTTTTT
once,TRBV4-2,NA,TRBJ2-3,CASSQKPGGGASTQYF,TGTGCCAGCAGCCAAAAGCCGGGTGGGGGGGCCTCTACGCAGTATTTT
NA,TRBV14,TRBD1,TRBJ1-2,CASRLGQGLNYGYTF,TGTGCCAGCAGACTCGGACAGGGACTTAACTATGGCTACACCTTC
NA,TRBV14,NA,TRBJ2-4,CASSQHTPGLEIQYF,TGTGCCAGCAGCCAGCACACACCGGGACTGGAAATTCAGTACTTC
NA,TRBV5-1,NA,TRBJ2-1,CASSSDQGSSYNEQFF,TGCGCCAGCAGCTCGGACCAGGGGAGCTCCTACAATGAGCAGTTCTTC
NA,TRBV5-4,NA,TRBJ2-3,CASSVPTRGDTQYF,TGTGCCAGCAGCGTCCCGACTAGGGGAGATACGCAGTATTTT
NA,TRBV19,TRBD1,TRBJ2-5,CASSSSGQPGLETQYF,TGTGCCAGTAGTTCTTCGGGACAGCCGGGGTTAGAGACCCAGTACTTC
NA,TRBV6-6,TRBD1,TRBJ2-1,CATSDRGVRSEQFF,TGTGCCACGTCAGACAGGGGAGTTCGGAGTGAGCAGTTCTTC
once,TRBV6-5,TRBD1,TRBJ1-1,CASRQQGSGTEAFF,TGTGCCAGCAGACAACAGGGGAGTGGGACTGAAGCTTTCTTT
NA,TRBV11-2,NA,TRBJ2-1,CASSLGSGYNEQFF,TGTGCCAGCAGCTTAGGGTCTGGTTACAATGAGCAGTTCTTC
NA,TRBV5-1,NA,TRBJ2-3,CASSLTTDTQYF,TGCGCCAGCAGCTTAACCACAGATACGCAGTATTTT
NA,TRBV10-3,NA,TRBJ1-1,CAISESTQGESEAFF,TGTGCCATCAGTGAGTCGACGCAAGGGGAATCTGAAGCTTTCTTT
NA,TRBV7-2,TRBD1,TRBJ1-2,CASSFGTGGADYGYTF,TGTGCCAGCAGCTTTGGGACAGGGGGCGCCGACTATGGCTACACCTTC
NA,TRBV6-2/TRBV6-3,TRBD1,TRBJ2-1,CASSYRTTGTANEQFF,TGTGCCAGCAGTTACCGAACGACCGGGACAGCCAATGAGCAGTTCTTC
NA,TRBV5-6,NA,TRBJ1-4,CASSLLAPATNEKLFF,TGTGCCAGCAGCTTGTTGGCACCGGCGACTAATGAAAAACTGTTTTTT
NA,TRBV28,NA,TRBJ1-5,CASSLSVGRQPQHF,TGTGCCAGCAGTTTATCGGTCGGGCGACAGCCCCAGCATTTT
NA,TRBV24-1,NA,TRBJ2-5,CATSDPTTEETQYF,TGTGCCACCAGTGATCCAACGACGGAAGAGACCCAGTACTTC
NA,TRBV7-3,NA,TRBJ2-1,CASSPSGRGPYNEQFF,TGTGCCAGCAGCCCCTCGGGGCGGGGCCCCTACAATGAGCAGTTCTTC
NA,TRBV15,NA,TRBJ2-2,CATSRDRLNTGELFF,TGTGCCACCAGCAGAGACAGATTGAACACCGGGGAGCTGTTTTTT
once,TRBV12-3/TRBV12-4,NA,TRBJ1-2,CASSLKLSSGYTF,TGTGCCAGCAGTTTAAAGCTGAGCAGTGGCTACACCTTC
once,TRBV5-4,NA,TRBJ1-2,CASSSRQTTNYGYTF,TGTGCCAGCAGCTCCCGACAGACTACTAACTATGGCTACACCTTC
NA,TRBV27,TRBD2,TRBJ2-3,CASSIRTSGGIGTDTQYF,TGTGCCAGCAGTATTAGGACTAGCGGGGGCATCGGCACAGATACGCAGTATTTT
NA,TRBV6-5,NA,TRBJ2-3,CASSPRGGLGDTQYF,TGTGCCAGCAGCCCAAGGGGGGGGTTAGGAGATACGCAGTATTTT
NA,TRBV6-5,TRBD2,TRBJ2-1,CASRIAGGTYNEQFF,TGTGCCAGCAGGATAGCGGGGGGTACATACAATGAGCAGTTCTTC
few,TRBV10-1,TRBD1,TRBJ2-1,CASSERGLLSYNEQFF,TGCGCCAGCAGTGAGAGGGGGCTTCTTTCCTACAATGAGCAGTTCTTC
NA,TRBV4-1,NA,TRBJ1-6,CASSQAGHLFSYNSPLHF,TGCGCCAGCAGCCAAGCGGGACACCTCTTCTCCTATAATTCACCCCTCCACTTT
few,TRBV7-9,TRBD1,TRBJ2-1,CASSKRQGVHYNEQFF,TGTGCCAGCAGCAAGAGACAGGGGGTTCACTACAATGAGCAGTTCTTC
NA,TRBV7-3,NA,TRBJ2-1,CASSLNRGSYNEQFF,TGTGCCAGCAGCTTAAACCGGGGAAGCTACAATGAGCAGTTCTTC
NA,TRBV9,NA,TRBJ1-1,CASSGRGNTEAFF,TGTGCCAGCAGCGGCCGGGGGAACACTGAAGCTTTCTTT
NA,TRBV6-5,TRBD1,TRBJ2-5,CASSYGTGNQETQYF,TGTGCCAGCAGTTATGGGACAGGGAACCAAGAGACCCAGTACTTC
NA,TRBV19,NA,TRBJ1-2,CASQGFSGRRNYGYTF,TGTGCCAGCCAAGGGTTCTCAGGGAGACGTAACTATGGCTACACCTTC
NA,TRBV5-5,TRBD1,TRBJ1-1,CASSSQGAGEAFF,TGTGCCAGCAGCTCGCAGGGGGCGGGTGAAGCTTTCTTT
NA,TRBV4-1,TRBD1,TRBJ1-3,CASSQSRTGISSSGNTIYF,TGCGCCAGCAGCCAATCTAGGACAGGAATATCAAGCTCTGGAAACACCATATATTTT
NA,TRBV6-5,TRBD1,TRBJ1-4,CASSRQGEKLFF,TGTGCCAGCAGCAGACAGGGGGAAAAACTGTTTTTT
NA,TRBV30,TRBD1,TRBJ1-5,CAWSSTPGGQGRQPQHF,TGTGCCTGGAGTTCAACCCCCGGCGGACAGGGACGGCAGCCCCAGCATTTT
NA,TRBV4-3,NA,TRBJ1-1,CASSPPGYTEAFF,TGCGCCAGCAGCCCTCCAGGGTACACTGAAGCTTTCTTT
NA,TRBV4-1,NA,TRBJ1-3,CASSQGMGAGNTIYF,TGCGCCAGCAGCCAAGGAATGGGGGCTGGAAACACCATATATTTT
NA,TRBV7-9,NA,TRBJ2-3,CASRHGQTDTQYF,TGTGCCAGCAGACACGGACAGACAGATACGCAGTATTTT
NA,TRBV12-5,NA,TRBJ2-1,CASGPTTLSSSYNEQFF,TGTGCTAGTGGTCCCACAACACTATCGAGCTCCTACAATGAGCAGTTCTTC
NA,TRBV7-8,TRBD2,TRBJ2-1,CASSLVPSGGWHEQFF,TGTGCCAGCAGCTTAGTTCCTAGCGGGGGGTGGCATGAGCAGTTCTTC
NA,TRBV3-1/TRBV3-2,TRBD1,TRBJ1-2,CASSHSWTGAAGGYTF,TGTGCCAGCAGCCATTCTTGGACAGGGGCCGCCGGTGGCTACACCTTC
NA,TRBV2,NA,TRBJ1-1,CASRTDRMNTEAFF,TGTGCCAGCAGAACTGACAGAATGAACACTGAAGCTTTCTTT
NA,TRBV11-2,NA,TRBJ2-6,CASSLVPPMFSGANVLTF,TGTGCCAGCAGCTTAGTCCCCCCAATGTTCTCTGGGGCCAACGTCCTGACTTTC
NA,TRBV18,NA,TRBJ2-3,CASSPSPDTQYF,TGTGCCAGCTCACCATCGCCAGATACGCAGTATTTT